What follows are 23 T cell receptor beta chains derived from one specimen sequenced in a study of CD8 T cells in ankylosing spondylitis. Study results and limitations: Seven or eight highly homologous variants formed a TCR beta motif that appeared characteristic of ankylosing spondylitis blood.

No antigen has been identified for these receptors. In TCRdb, the 5' RACE reads were re-called with MiXCR into one record per CDR3 protein. The sample shows some 840,000 distinct CDR3 sequences, approximately 12% of them seen only once. Material: blood, either unsorted or a sorted T cell fraction (not recorded which). The origin of the receptors is a male donor with ankylosing spondylitis.

This clonotype showed up just a few times. The rearrangement links TRBV20-1 to TRBJ2-3; 9 positions agree with TRBD2. The J segment lost 2 bases and the V segment lost 1 base, leaving 7 bases of the junction unmatched. The germline CDR1 and CDR2 sequences are DFQATT and SNEGSKA (reference sequence). This CDR3 contains 16 residues. In DNA form, the CDR3 reads TGCAGTGCTAGAGTGGCGACTAGCGGATACACAGATACGCAGTATTTT. It yields the protein CSARVATSGYTDTQYF.

Points on this clonotype: A much bigger clone sits one base away, suggesting this may be a read error. This CDR3 is missing its conserved last phenylalanine or tryptophan, likely due to a read error. The chain carries TRBV29-1 and TRBJ2-1; 10 bases line up with TRBD2. The CDR3 extends over 14 amino acids. Germline V gene lookup returns CDR1 SQVTM and CDR2 ANQGSEA. The V gene end was trimmed by 6 bases and the J gene end by 6 bases; junction bases not matched to a gene: 8. CDR3 DNA sequence: TGCAGCGTGGAAACTAGCGGGAAATTCAATGAGCAGTTCCTC. Translated: CSVETSGKFNEQFL.

This clonotype was seen more than once but under ten times. The rearrangement uses TRBV9 and TRBJ2-1; TRBD2 matches 9 bases. Looked up from germline, CDR1 is SGDLS and CDR2 is YYNGEE. V shed 0 bases, J shed 2 bases, and the junction held 3 bases outside the gene matches. The CDR3 is 16 residues long. The CDR3 sequence is CASSVGGLATYNEQFF. The CDR3 DNA reads as TGTGCCAGCAGCGTAGGGGGACTAGCCACCTACAATGAGCAGTTCTTC.

At least ten counts were recorded for this clonotype. The chain is built from TRBV3-1 and TRBJ2-1, with 10 bases that match TRBD2. V dropped 1 base and J dropped 3; count of bases not matched to a gene: 0. This CDR3 is built from 15 residues. Germline V gene data show CDR1 as LGHDT and CDR2 as YNNKEL (reference sequence). The CDR3 DNA sequence: TGTGCCAGCAGCCAAGCTAGCGGGGGCTACAATGAGCAGTTCTTC. It specifies CASSQASGGYNEQFF.

The chain uses TRBV11-2 and TRBJ2-3; D perhaps matches TRBD1 (6 bases). This CDR3 is built from 16 residues. Germline loops: CDR1 SGHAT, CDR2 FQNNGV. The V and J ends lost 1 base and 3 bases respectively, with 14 bases between them. The CDR3 is CASSLGFQGQTDTQYF. The DNA of the CDR3 is TGTGCCAGCAGCTTAGGATTTCAGGGGCAGACAGATACGCAGTATTTT.

This clonotype was seen more than once but under ten times. The V and J genes are TRBV6-5 and TRBJ1-4, with 8 bases that match TRBD1. Germline V lookup: CDR1 MNHEY, CDR2 SVGAGI. The CDR3 contains 15 residues. Trimming cost V 4 bases and J 4 bases; bases outside gene matches: 5. The CDR3 here is CASSSTGALNEKLFF. CDR3 nucleotide sequence: TGTGCCAGCAGTTCGACAGGGGCCCTTAATGAAAAACTGTTTTTT.

This clonotype was seen at least ten times. The gene calls are TRBV29-1 and TRBJ2-7; D uncertain. The germline V gene encodes CDR1 SQVTM and CDR2 ANQGSEA. The germline V and J ends were trimmed by 3 bases and 5 bases, with 11 bases remaining between them. The CDR3 has 12 residues. The CDR3 nucleotides are TGCAGCGTTGACCCCGGGTATAACGAGCAGTACTTC. Translation gives CSVDPGYNEQYF.

Only one count was recorded for this clonotype. This chain uses TRBV20-1 with TRBJ1-1; D is possibly TRBD1 (6 bases). The CDR3 covers 15 residues. The V end lost 5 bases, the J end lost 0 bases, and 16 bases lay between the germline ends. Germline assignment: CDR1 DFQATT and CDR2 SNEGSKA (reference sequence). The chain's CDR3 is CSAFSGGTMNTEAFF. CDR3 in DNA: TGCAGTGCTTTCTCAGGCGGGACAATGAACACTGAAGCTTTCTTT.

The chain has TRBV6-2 or TRBV6-3 and TRBJ2-2; 9 bases are a match to TRBD2. The junction had 7 bases not matched to a gene; V was cut back by 0 bases and J by 5 bases. Germline CDR1 reads MNHEY; CDR2 reads SVGEGT. The CDR3 has 17 residues. The CDR3 reads CASSYSGDSGRTGELFF. As DNA, the CDR3 is TGTGCCAGCAGTTACTCGGGGGATAGCGGGAGAACCGGGGAGCTGTTTTTT.

This sequence joins TRBV20-1 and TRBJ2-3, with 7 bases fitting TRBD2. The ends lost 3 bases at V and 6 bases at J; junction bases unmatched: 12. The germline gives CDR1 DFQATT, CDR2 SNEGSKA (reference sequence). The length of the CDR3 is 15 residues. The CDR3 DNA is TGCAGTGCTAGTCAATCAAGCGGGGTCCCGGATACGCAGTATTTT. Encoded protein: CSASQSSGVPDTQYF.

This clonotype has a count of ten or more. The chain carries TRBV28 and TRBJ2-2; the match to TRBD1 covers 8 bases. Germline lookup yields CDR1 MDHEN and CDR2 SYDVKM. J gave up 4 bases and V 2 bases, and 3 bases lay outside the gene matches. The CDR3 runs to 15 residues. CDR3 sequence (DNA): TGTGCCAGCAGTTTACAGGGGGCTGGCACCGGGGAGCTGTTTTTT. It is translated as CASSLQGAGTGELFF.

This clonotype was seen ten or more times. The chain links TRBV20-1 to TRBJ2-1, with 7 bases aligning to TRBD1. J gave up 8 bases and V 1 base, and 11 bases lay outside the gene matches. Germline V gives CDR1 DFQATT, CDR2 SNEGSKA (reference sequence). CDR3 length equals 15 residues. The CDR3 DNA sequence: TGCAGTGCTAGAGTGTCACAGGGGACGCACTATGAGCAGTTCTTC. Translating gives CSARVSQGTHYEQFF.

The V gene is TRBV10-3, the J gene TRBJ2-1; D is ambiguous. V was clipped by 0 bases and J by 8 bases, with 5 bases between them. CDR1 and CDR2 (germline): ENHRY, SYGVKD. CDR3 length equals 12 residues. CDR3 coding DNA: TGTGCCATCAGTGAGTCTAAGTATGAGCAGTTCTTC. Protein product: CAISESKYEQFF.

On this clonotype: A junction end diverges from the germline sequence, so it may reflect a read error. The chain joins TRBV18 to TRBJ2-3; 9 bases map to TRBD1. The CDR3 is made up of 14 amino acids. Looked up from germline, CDR1 is KGHSH and CDR2 is LQKENI. The CDR3: CASSPAPGQGDGDF. The CDR3, as DNA: TGTGCCAGCTCACCAGCCCCGGGACAGGGAGATGGGGATTTT.

The chain carries TRBV6-2 or TRBV6-3 and TRBJ1-2; 9 nucleotides agree with TRBD1. The CDR3 loop spans 15 amino acids. Germline CDR1 reads MNHEY; CDR2 reads SVGEGT. V was clipped by 5 bases and J by 6 bases; unmatched bases: 10. This chain's CDR3 is CASSNPGGDRDGYTF. In DNA form, the CDR3 reads TGTGCCAGCAGTAACCCCGGAGGGGACAGGGATGGCTACACCTTC.

This chain uses TRBV20-1 with TRBJ2-7; 7 bases line up with TRBD2. V gave up 5 bases and J gave up 6 bases; unmatched junction bases: 10. CDR3 length: 13 residues. CDR1 is DFQATT and CDR2 is SNEGSKA in the germline V gene (reference sequence). DNA of the CDR3: TGCAGTGCTCAATCCGGGACTACAGGCGAGCAGTACTTC. Translation: CSAQSGTTGEQYF.

The chain links TRBV5-4 to TRBJ2-7; no clear D. Germline values: CDR1 SGHNT, CDR2 YYREEE (reference sequence). V lost 4 bases and J lost 2, with 13 bases in between. This CDR3 comprises 14 residues. The CDR3 coding sequence is TGTGCCAGCAGCAAATTGGACGGCGCCTACGAGCAGTACTTC. It specifies CASSKLDGAYEQYF.

The J gene is TRBJ1-2, the V gene TRBV28; 7 bases line up with TRBD1. The germline V gene has CDR1 MDHEN and CDR2 SYDVKM. The CDR3 has 13 residues. Unmatched junction bases numbered 8, after V lost 5 bases and J lost 8 bases. The CDR3 DNA follows: TGTGCCAGCAGTCGACAGGGAGGGTGGGGCTACACCTTC. This translates into CASSRQGGWGYTF.

This clonotype was seen many times. V gene TRBV7-6 combines with J gene TRBJ2-1, with a weak D call TRBD2 (6 bases). Trimming removed 5 bases at V and 9 bases at J, with 14 bases between. CDR1 and CDR2 from the germline V gene are SGHVS and FNYEAQ. The CDR3 spans 13 residues. This chain's CDR3 is CASSPGWGGEQFF. In DNA, the CDR3 is TGTGCCAGCAGCCCCGGATGGGGAGGTGAGCAGTTCTTC.

This sequence joins TRBV18 and TRBJ2-1; 8 positions match TRBD2. V lost 2 bases and J lost 4; bases outside the gene matches: 4. The CDR3 consists of 15 residues. Germline CDR1 reads KGHSH; CDR2 reads LQKENI. CDR3 residues: CASSPRAGVYNEQFF. In DNA form, the CDR3 reads TGTGCCAGCTCACCAAGAGCGGGGGTTTACAATGAGCAGTTCTTC.

V is TRBV7-2 and J is TRBJ1-4, with D perhaps matching TRBD1 (5 bases). Germline V gene sequence: CDR1 SGHTA, CDR2 FQGNSA. The ends were cut back, 5 bases at V and 6 bases at J, with 16 bases in the middle. The CDR3 has 15 residues. The CDR3 sequence: CASSPGRRAYEKLFF. Written as DNA, the CDR3 is TGTGCCAGCAGCCCCGGGCGCAGGGCGTATGAAAAACTGTTTTTT.

This clonotype was observed a single time. The J gene is TRBJ2-1, the V gene TRBV20-1; 12 nucleotides agree with TRBD2. Germline trimming cut 3 bases from V and 8 bases from J; bases unmatched to any gene: 5. The germline V gene has CDR1 DFQATT and CDR2 SNEGSKA (reference sequence). The CDR3 runs to 14 residues. The CDR3 loop reads CSASTSGRNDEQFF. As DNA, the CDR3 is TGCAGTGCTAGTACTAGCGGGAGGAATGATGAGCAGTTCTTC.

There are a few counts of this clonotype. The chain's CDR3 is CASSDRPALYGYTF. DNA of the CDR3: TGTGCCAGCAGTGACAGGCCGGCGCTGTATGGCTACACCTTC. V usage is TRBV6-1 and J usage is TRBJ1-2; no reliable D call. The ends were cut back, 3 bases at V and 5 bases at J, with 13 bases in the middle. The CDR3 sequence is 14 residues long. CDR1 and CDR2 (germline): MNHNS, SASEGT.